This TCR beta chain was retrieved from a study of cytomegalovirus exposure and HLA in healthy donors. At the level of the study: A prior analysis found 117 million unique TCR beta sequences from 170 million or so T cells.

A multiplex PCR was run with 60 Vbeta primers and 13 Jbeta primers. Data came from immunoSEQ multiplex PCR; TCRdb stores just in-frame clones and leaves some out. The sample lists under 85,000 clones, about 78% seen once, with 1.5% to 2% in the top ten. Germline CDR1 is LNHDA and CDR2 is SQIVND (reference sequence). This CDR3 contains 14 residues. The sample was PBMCs. The receptor's source is a man aged 35-49 years in good health and CMV-seronegative. V gene TRBV19 combines with J gene TRBJ2-5, with 9 bases fitting TRBD1. The J call is in doubt because the DNA end fits TRBJ2-7 better. CDR3: CASSRDRELYEQYF. The CDR3 nucleotides are TGTGCCAGTAGTAGGGACAGGGAGCTCTACGAGCAGTACTTC.